This T cell receptor (beta chain) came from a study of CD8 T cells in acute hepatitis C reinfection. Study-wide context: Sequences come from NS3-1073-specific CD8+ T cells, during acute infection and after clearance. The study, taken as a whole, reports: Chronically infected subjects had no follow-up NS3-1073 repertoires. Overrepresentation in the naive pool did not explain the preferential TRBV04 and TRBV06 usage seen in all groups.

Looked up from germline, CDR1 is SQVTM and CDR2 is ANQGSEA. The CDR3 is made up of 16 amino acids. V lost 3 bases to trimming and J lost 3 bases; unmatched junction nucleotides: 13. Time point meaning: at least 347 days after estimated infection, following spontaneous clearance. Sequencing of hepatitis C virus-specific cells was done ex vivo rather than after in vitro expansion. Some clones are missing from TCRdb's copy, which holds only in-frame ones; the method was immunoSEQ multiplex PCR. The repertoire holds 2,000 to 3,000 clones, 55% to 80% seen once, with 10% to 11% in the top ten. The chain links TRBV29-1 to TRBJ2-7; TRBD1 matches at 8 bases. The material was HCV NS3-1073 tetramer-sorted CD8+ T cells from PBMCs, obtained at follow-up. The TCR originated in a man aged 35-49 years who spontaneously cleared hepatitis C infection. CDR3 DNA sequence: TGCAGCGTTGAGGGGACAGGACCTTTTTATCGCTACGAGCAGTACTTC. Encoded protein: CSVEGTGPFYRYEQYF.